The 26 T cell receptor beta chains below come from one sample, sequenced in a study of CD8 T cells in ankylosing spondylitis. Study-wide results and caveats: Typical of ankylosing spondylitis blood, it appeared, was a TCR beta motif of eight highly homologous variants.

Their specific antigens are unknown. In TCRdb, the 5' RACE reads were re-called with MiXCR into one record per CDR3 protein. Altogether more than 300,000 distinct CDR3 sequences are present, approximately 8% being singletons, with the ten largest covering about 14%. The sequenced material came from blood, either unsorted or a sorted T cell fraction (not recorded which). These TCRs come from a male donor with ankylosing spondylitis.

The rearrangement uses TRBV2 and TRBJ1-1; D is uncertain. V was trimmed by 6 bases and J by 0 bases, leaving 8 bases between them. Germline V gene data show CDR1 as SNHLY and CDR2 as FYNNEI. The CDR3 spans 13 residues. The CDR3 DNA is TGTGCCAGCAGGGACTACATGAACACTGAAGCTTTCTTT. Its translation: CASRDYMNTEAFF.

This clonotype was counted a few times. The chain combines TRBV10-3 with TRBJ1-5; TRBD1 matches 8 bases. The germline V gene encodes CDR1 ENHRY and CDR2 SYGVKD. This CDR3 comprises 13 residues. The V gene end was trimmed by 10 bases and the J gene end by 4 bases; junction bases not matched to a gene: 6. CDR3 DNA sequence: TGTGCCACCGGACAGGGCACTAATCAGCCCCAGCATTTT. Protein sequence: CATGQGTNQPQHF.

The chain links TRBV7-6 to TRBJ1-1; D gene unclear. The V end lost 5 bases, the J end lost 0 bases, and 4 bases lay between the germline ends. Germline V gene data show CDR1 as SGHVS and CDR2 as FNYEAQ. This CDR3 has 12 amino acids. The CDR3: CASSGLNTEAFF. DNA of the CDR3: TGTGCCAGCAGCGGGCTGAACACTGAAGCTTTCTTT. Looking up the rest from reference TRBV7-6 and TRBJ1-1 gives the full variable domain: GAGVSQSPRYKVTKRGQDVALRCDPISGHVSLYWYRQALGQGPEFLTYFNYEAQQDKSGLPNDRFSAERPEGSISTLTIQRTEQRDSAMYRCASSGLNTEAFFGQGTRLTVV.

This clonotype was seen a handful of times. The chain has TRBV5-1 and TRBJ2-7, with D perhaps TRBD1 or TRBD2 (7 bases each). Germline assignment: CDR1 SGHRS and CDR2 YFSETQ. The CDR3 consists of 15 residues. Deletions cut 0 bases from V and 5 bases from J, with 15 bases between. The CDR3 DNA sequence: TGCGCCAGCAGCTTGGGGCAGGGGGGGGCCCACGAGCAGTACTTC. Its protein is CASSLGQGGAHEQYF.

The rearrangement uses TRBV12-5 and TRBJ2-1; D remains ambiguous. The CDR3 runs 12 residues. The germline gives CDR1 LGHNT, CDR2 FRNRAP. Trimming shortened V by 1 base and J by 8 bases, and 6 bases separated the two germline ends. The CDR3 protein is CASGLGWDEQFF. The CDR3 nucleotides are TGTGCTAGTGGTTTGGGTTGGGATGAGCAGTTCTTC.

In this sample, this clonotype turned up many times. V is TRBV29-1 and J is TRBJ2-5, with 8 bases identical to TRBD2. Germline-derived CDR1 and CDR2 are SQVTM and ANQGSEA. Trimming cost V 7 bases and J 4 bases; bases outside gene matches: 11. The CDR3 spans 14 residues. The CDR3 loop is CSASAGGSAETQYF. The CDR3 DNA sequence: TGCAGCGCCTCGGCGGGGGGATCAGCAGAGACCCAGTACTTC.

This rearrangement joins TRBV29-1 to TRBJ2-1, with D possibly matching TRBD2 (5 bases). CDR3 length equals 15 residues. In germline, CDR1 is SQVTM, CDR2 ANQGSEA. Deletions cut 5 bases from V and 1 base from J, with 15 bases between. The CDR3 DNA is TGCAGCGTTCTATACGTCGGGATTTCCTACAATGAGCAGTTCTTC. Protein product: CSVLYVGISYNEQFF.

This clonotype was seen at least ten times. The chain carries TRBV4-1 and TRBJ2-2, with D unresolved. CDR3 length: 16 amino acids. Trimming took 4 bases from V and 3 from J, leaving 15 bases between them. Germline-derived CDR1 and CDR2 are MGHRA and YSYEKL. CDR3 DNA sequence: TGCGCCAGCAGCCGCCAAATCGGGCTGGACACCGGGGAGCTGTTTTTT. It specifies CASSRQIGLDTGELFF.

The chain couples TRBV7-9 to TRBJ1-1; the D gene is possibly TRBD1 (5 bases). This CDR3 spans 15 amino acids. The germline V and J ends were trimmed by 1 base and 0 bases, with 9 bases remaining between them. The V gene's germline CDR1 is SEHNR and CDR2 FQNEAQ (reference sequence). The chain's CDR3 is CASSLGLGLNTEAFF. The CDR3 nucleotides are TGTGCCAGCAGCTTAGGTTTGGGACTGAACACTGAAGCTTTCTTT.

In its sample, this clonotype was seen a few times. Here the CDR3 reads CASSQDGAGGYEQYF. The CDR3 nucleotides are TGTGCCAGCAGCCAAGACGGAGCAGGGGGTTACGAGCAGTACTTC. The chain is built from TRBV4-2 and TRBJ2-7; TRBD1 matches 7 bases. V was pared by 0 bases and J by 4 bases, with 6 bases of the junction left unmatched. Germline CDR1 and CDR2: LGHNA and YNFKEQ. The CDR3 contains 15 residues.

This clonotype has only a few counts. Here the CDR3 DNA reads TGTGCCAGTTGGGACGGGACAGATACGCAGTATTTT. Translation gives CASWDGTDTQYF. V is TRBV7-2 and J is TRBJ2-3; D might be TRBD1 or TRBD2, each matching 5 bases. The V gene lost 9 bases and the J gene lost 3 bases, with 10 bases spanning the gap. CDR3 length: 12 residues. From germline, CDR1 is SGHTA and CDR2 FQGNSA.

In this sample, this clonotype turned up a few times. V usage is TRBV27 and J usage is TRBJ2-7; 9 nucleotides agree with TRBD2. The V segment lost 3 bases and the J segment 4 bases; nucleotides outside the gene matches: 4. The CDR3 runs 14 residues. Germline V gives CDR1 MNHEY, CDR2 SMNVEV (reference sequence). The CDR3 sequence is CASSFSGSVYEQYF. In nucleotides, the CDR3 is TGTGCCAGCAGTTTTAGCGGGAGTGTTTACGAGCAGTACTTC.

This clonotype was recorded a few times. The J gene is TRBJ1-5, the V gene TRBV18; D uncertain. The CDR3 totals 17 residues. The V end lost 2 bases, the J end lost 6 bases, and 20 bases lay between the germline ends. Germline CDR1 and CDR2: KGHSH and LQKENI. DNA for the CDR3: TGTGCCAGCTCACCAAGCGACGGACGGCCTGCCTCTCAGCCCCAGCATTTT. Translated, it gives CASSPSDGRPASQPQHF.

This clonotype was seen a handful of times. The chain combines TRBV7-9 with TRBJ2-7; D not resolved. Between the trimmed V and J ends, which lost 1 base and 3 bases, there was a span of 7 bases. Germline V lookup: CDR1 SEHNR, CDR2 FQNEAQ (reference sequence). The CDR3 runs 13 residues. CDR3 in amino acids: CASSLGHNYEQYF. The CDR3 DNA reads as TGTGCCAGCAGCTTAGGACATAACTACGAGCAGTACTTC.

The rearrangement uses TRBV7-8 and TRBJ1-1; weak D call: TRBD1 (6 bases). CDR3 length: 15 amino acids. CDR1 SGHVS and CDR2 FQNEAQ come from the germline V gene. V lost 4 bases, J lost 4 bases, and 16 bases lay in between. The CDR3, as DNA: TGTGCCAGCAGCTCCTCGGGGGCGGGGGGCACTGAAGCTTTCTTT. Protein: CASSSSGAGGTEAFF.

This clonotype appeared a few times. V is TRBV20-1 and J is TRBJ1-1; D not certain. V was shortened by 5 bases and J by 1 base, with 8 bases between the two germline ends. CDR1 DFQATT and CDR2 SNEGSKA come from the germline V gene (reference sequence). There are 12 residues in the CDR3. Here the CDR3 reads CSACATNTEAFF. The CDR3 region has the DNA TGCAGTGCTTGCGCCACGAACACTGAAGCTTTCTTT.

V gene TRBV5-6 combines with J gene TRBJ1-2; a possible D gene is TRBD1 (6 bases). There are 14 residues in the CDR3. V lost 0 bases and J 3 bases, leaving 9 bases between the germline ends. Germline CDR1 is SGHDT and CDR2 is YYEEEE. CDR3 bases: TGTGCCAGCAGCTTGGGCCCAGGGGACTATGGCTACACCTTC. As protein: CASSLGPGDYGYTF. Combining the CDR3 with reference TRBV5-6 and TRBJ1-2 gives the whole variable domain DAGVTQSPTHLIKTRGQQVTLRCSPKSGHDTVSWYQQALGQGPQFIFQYYEEEERQRGNFPDRFSGHQFPNYSSELNVNALLLGDSALYLCASSLGPGDYGYTFGSGTRLTVV.

The V and J genes are TRBV25-1 and TRBJ2-7; possible D gene TRBD2, 6 bases. Germline V CDR1 and CDR2: MGHDK, SYGVNS. The CDR3 sequence is 15 residues long. V was trimmed by 3 bases and J by 6 bases, leaving 18 bases between them. This chain's CDR3 is CASSDSRERVGEQYF. In DNA form, the CDR3 reads TGTGCCAGCAGTGACTCCCGGGAGAGGGTGGGCGAGCAGTACTTC.

The genes are TRBV5-5 and TRBJ2-7; no clear D. Germline V gene sequence: CDR1 SGHKS, CDR2 YYEKEE (reference sequence). The CDR3 loop spans 12 amino acids. V was pared by 1 base and J by 5 bases, with 7 bases between. In DNA, the CDR3 is TGTGCCAGCAGCTTGCGGTACGACGAGCAGTACTTC. This translates into CASSLRYDEQYF.

This clonotype was recorded a few times. This rearrangement joins TRBV20-1 to TRBJ2-6, with D unresolved. Germline V gene data show CDR1 as DFQATT and CDR2 as SNEGSKA (reference sequence). V was pared by 0 bases and J by 0 bases, with 6 bases between. This CDR3 has 15 amino acids. The CDR3 loop is CSARDRSSGANVLTF. The DNA of the CDR3 is TGCAGTGCTAGAGATCGGTCCTCTGGGGCCAACGTCCTGACTTTC.

In this sample, this clonotype turned up a few times. This chain uses TRBV4-1 with TRBJ1-2, with 9 bases fitting TRBD1. V trimming: 2 bases; J trimming: 8 bases; junction bases outside the gene matches: 12. Per germline, CDR1 MGHRA and CDR2 YSYEKL. CDR3 length: 16 amino acids. CDR3 region: CASSQPYEGQGFGYTF. DNA for the CDR3: TGCGCCAGCAGCCAACCCTATGAAGGACAGGGGTTCGGCTACACCTTC.

The genes are TRBV5-1 and TRBJ2-1; 8 bases are a match to TRBD1. The ends lost 7 bases at V and 7 bases at J; junction bases unmatched: 7. Per germline, CDR1 SGHRS and CDR2 YFSETQ. This CDR3 has 13 amino acids. The CDR3 DNA follows: TGCGCCAGCGCGGCAGGGGGCTTGAATGAGCAGTTCTTC. Residues: CASAAGGLNEQFF.

The chain links TRBV20-1 to TRBJ2-3, with no clear D. The germline V gene has CDR1 DFQATT and CDR2 SNEGSKA (reference sequence). The CDR3 is 16 residues long. V lost 0 bases to trimming and J lost 4 bases, with 17 bases between them. This CDR3 reads CSARDLLTPTPDTQYF. The CDR3 region has the DNA TGCAGTGCTAGAGATCTTCTAACCCCCACTCCAGATACGCAGTATTTT.

The chain recombines TRBV18 with TRBJ2-7; D is undetermined. This CDR3 has 13 amino acids. Trimming pared 4 bases from V and 6 bases from J, leaving 13 bases between. The germline V gene encodes CDR1 KGHSH and CDR2 LQKENI. Here the CDR3 reads CASSRASDSEQYF. As DNA, the CDR3 is TGTGCCAGCTCACGGGCCTCTGACTCCGAGCAGTACTTC.

The table lists this clonotype with many counts. The V and J genes are TRBV6-1 and TRBJ2-3; D may correspond to TRBD1 or TRBD2 (5 bases each). Looked up from germline, CDR1 is MNHNS and CDR2 is SASEGT. Trimming removed 6 bases at V and 6 bases at J, with 16 bases between. The CDR3 covers 14 residues. This chain's CDR3 is CASSRDGAGDTQYF. For the CDR3, the DNA is TGTGCCAGCAGCCGGGACGGAGCCGGGGATACGCAGTATTTT.

The sample holds a few counts of this clonotype. V usage is TRBV3-1 and J usage is TRBJ2-2; 14 positions agree with TRBD2. The CDR3 is made up of 16 amino acids. CDR1 LGHDT and CDR2 YNNKEL come from the germline V gene (reference sequence). After removal of 7 bases from V and 6 bases from J, the junction contained 7 bases not matched to a gene. DNA for the CDR3: TGTGCCAGCACGACCGCGGGACTAGCGGGAGCCGGGGAGCTGTTTTTT. Amino acid sequence: CASTTAGLAGAGELFF.